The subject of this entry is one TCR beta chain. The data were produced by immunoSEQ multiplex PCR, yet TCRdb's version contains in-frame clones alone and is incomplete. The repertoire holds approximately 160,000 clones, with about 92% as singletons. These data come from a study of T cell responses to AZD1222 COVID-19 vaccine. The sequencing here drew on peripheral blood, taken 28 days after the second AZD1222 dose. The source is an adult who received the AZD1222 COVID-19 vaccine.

The CDR3 DNA reads TGTGCCAGCAGTCAATCAGGGGGGACTGAAGCTTTCTTT. It is translated as CASSQSGGTEAFF. V usage is TRBV9 and J usage is TRBJ1-1, with 7 bases lining up with TRBD1. Germline CDR1 reads SGDLS; CDR2 reads YYNGEE. The CDR3 spans 13 residues. V trimming: 5 bases; J trimming: 5 bases; junction bases outside the gene matches: 6.